The clone carrying this T cell receptor (beta chain) was detected once. The table came from immunoSEQ multiplex PCR; TCRdb's copy has only in-frame clones and leaves some out. The sample contains a few hundred thousand clones, roughly 86% of which appear only once. Cohort allocation depended upon clinical history that participants reported. Germline CDR1 is SGHRS and CDR2 is YFSETQ. This CDR3 is 15 amino acids long. The V gene end was trimmed by 0 bases and the J gene end by 6 bases; junction bases not matched to a gene: 4. The sample originates from a study of blood T cell repertoires in COVID-19. This TCR was sampled from a man aged 30-40 years who had recovered from COVID-19. What was sequenced was PBMCs or T cells enriched from blood (not recorded which). The V and J genes are TRBV5-1 and TRBJ1-5, with TRBD1 identical over 9 bases. DNA of the CDR3: TGCGCCAGCAGCTTGGCCGGGACAGGGAGTCAGCCCCAGCATTTT. Encoded protein: CASSLAGTGSQPQHF.